This TCR beta chain comes out of a study of T-cell memory formation after mild COVID-19. MiXCR, run by TCRdb on the 5' RACE reads, gives a single entry per CDR3 protein. The sample consists of around 300,000 distinct CDR3 sequences, less than 9.5% of them appearing once. The CDR3 spans 15 residues. Germline CDR1 DFQATT, CDR2 SNEGSKA (reference sequence). With 3 bases clipped from V and 3 bases from J, the junction kept 8 bases outside the gene matches. The V gene is TRBV20-1, the J gene TRBJ2-1; 7 nucleotides match TRBD2. The specimen sequenced was PBMCs or a T cell subset sorted from them (not recorded which). The origin of this receptor is a man aged 18 to 30 who had mild COVID-19 (a few samples of this study predate the infection). Cell type and time point are not known. CDR3 in amino acids: CSASHRGRGYNEQFF. CDR3 nucleotides: TGCAGTGCTAGCCACCGTGGGAGGGGCTACAATGAGCAGTTCTTC.